This T cell receptor (beta chain) emerged from a study of shared clonotypes between healthy human individuals. General observations from the study: About 5% was the fraction of naive CD4 clonotypes found shared across several donors. The diversity represented, both genetic and in exposure history, was limited by few donors. Despite large depth, rarefaction showed incomplete sorted-subset sequencing.

Terminally differentiated effector memory CD45RA+ cells were excluded from the naive CD8 cells, which were CD45RO-negative and positively selected for CCR7. The V gene lost 1 base and the J gene lost 5 bases, with 8 bases spanning the gap. Looked up from germline, CDR1 is SEHNR and CDR2 is FQNEAQ (reference sequence). The CDR3 has 13 residues. Method: immunoSEQ multiplex PCR; TCRdb's copy keeps in-frame clones and lacks some. The sample shows about 2.1 million clones, 90% to 95% of them seen only once. Points on this clone: Antigen specificity is unknown. Other DNA sequences in this sample translate to the same CDR3.

The specimen sequenced was naive CD8+ T cells from PBMCs. This clonotype originated in a man between 18 and 35 years old in good health. Some clones in this sample may be carry-over from other donors' samples. V usage is TRBV7-9 and J usage is TRBJ2-5, with a weak D call TRBD2 (6 bases). CDR3 loop: CASSLGGRETQYF. CDR3 coding DNA: TGTGCCAGCAGCTTAGGAGGGAGGGAGACCCAGTACTTC. Looking up the rest from reference TRBV7-9 and TRBJ2-5 gives the full variable domain: DTGVSQNPRHKITKRGQNVTFRCDPISEHNRLYWYRQTLGQGPEFLTYFQNEAQLEKSRLLSDRFSAERPKGSFSTLEIQRTEQGDSAMYLCASSLGGRETQYFGPGTRLLVL.